The source of this T cell receptor beta chain is a study of cytomegalovirus exposure and HLA in healthy donors. About this clone: The antigen is unknown.

Regarding the study as a whole: Earlier findings revealed that most TCR beta V segments proved productive either about 90% or about 30% of the time. The study assumed roughly uniform donor sequencing depth for presence/absence analyses. The investigators catalogued about 170 TCR beta chains as cytomegalovirus-associated.

J gave up 5 bases and V 7 bases, and 9 bases lay outside the gene matches. Germline assignment: CDR1 MNHEY and CDR2 SMNVEV (reference sequence). CDR3 length: 16 amino acids. Use of 60 Vbeta and 13 Jbeta primers characterized the PCR. Using immunoSEQ multiplex PCR, the repertoire was profiled, and TCRdb retains in-frame clones only, with some absent. The sample lists 100,000 to 150,000 clones; around 8.5% were seen once. V and J are TRBV27 and TRBJ2-1; 12 bases fit TRBD2. What was sequenced was PBMCs. The clonotype comes from a man aged 35 to 55 in good health and CMV-seronegative. The CDR3 spells CASTDGLAGLNNEQFF. CDR3 DNA: TGTGCCAGCACCGATGGACTAGCGGGGTTGAACAATGAGCAGTTCTTC.